Following are 2 T cell receptor beta chains from one sample sequenced in a study of blood T cell repertoires in COVID-19. TCRdb's table, derived via immunoSEQ multiplex PCR, lists solely in-frame clones and lacks some. This table has some 16,000 clones, 89% appearing once. Sequencing input: peripheral blood. These receptors all come from a man aged 80 or over with acute or convalescent COVID-19.

This sequence joins TRBV6-6 and TRBJ2-3, with 9 bases lining up with TRBD2. Germline CDR1 reads MNHNY; CDR2 reads SVGAGI (reference sequence). The CDR3 is 16 residues long. J lost 5 bases, V lost 2 bases, and 8 bases had no gene match. The CDR3 here is CASSYDRSGGIDTQYF. CDR3 DNA sequence: TGTGCCAGCAGTTACGATCGCAGCGGGGGGATAGATACGCAGTATTTT.

This chain links TRBV7-8 with TRBJ1-1, with D possibly being TRBD1 (6 bases). CDR1 is SGHVS, CDR2 FQNEAQ, per germline. V lost 4 bases to trimming and J lost 0 bases, with 12 bases between them. The CDR3 contains 15 residues. In DNA form, the CDR3 reads TGTGCCAGCAGCTCCGAACAGGGACTGAACACTGAAGCTTTCTTT. Protein sequence: CASSSEQGLNTEAFF.